The 17 T cell receptor beta chains in this list originate from one sample, sequenced in a study of blood T cell repertoires in COVID-19. Measured with immunoSEQ multiplex PCR; TCRdb has only the in-frame clones, and not every one. The table has some 160,000 clones, approximately 80% seen once. The sample was peripheral blood. The receptors here all came from a human donor in a cohort sampled during active COVID-19.

The gene calls are TRBV7-3 and TRBJ1-2; 7 bases fit TRBD1. The ends lost 6 bases at V and 4 bases at J; junction bases unmatched: 8. The CDR3 is made up of 14 amino acids. The germline V gene has CDR1 SGHTA and CDR2 FQGTGA. The CDR3 reads CASSIPDRSYGYTF. Here the CDR3 DNA reads TGTGCCAGCAGTATCCCGGACAGGAGCTATGGCTACACCTTC.

This clone has a handful of counts. The V gene is TRBV28, the J gene TRBJ2-7; 7 nucleotides line up with TRBD2. J lost 1 base, V lost 8 bases, and 2 bases had no gene match. Germline CDR1 reads MDHEN; CDR2 reads SYDVKM. This CDR3 has 12 residues. DNA of the CDR3: TGTGCCAGCGGGGGGGGATCCTACGAGCAGTACTTC. Its protein product is CASGGGSYEQYF.

The V gene is TRBV6-5, the J gene TRBJ1-6; D gene ambiguous. CDR1 and CDR2 (germline): MNHEY, SVGAGI. V gave up 6 bases and J gave up 11 bases, with 14 bases separating them. CDR3 size: 13 residues. The CDR3 bases are TGTGCCAGCAGCTCCACCGGGATGGCACCCCTCCACTTT. It translates to CASSSTGMAPLHF.

This clone turned up a few times. This chain connects TRBV7-9 to TRBJ1-5, with D hard to call. V was trimmed by 5 bases and J by 5 bases, leaving 16 bases between them. Germline assignment: CDR1 SEHNR and CDR2 FQNEAQ (reference sequence). The CDR3 has 15 residues. The CDR3 DNA reads TGTGCCAGCAGCGGAGGCCCTTTTGGGGATCAGCCCCAGCATTTT. It specifies CASSGGPFGDQPQHF.

A single count supports this clone. The chain joins TRBV27 to TRBJ2-3; D is perhaps TRBD2 (6 bases). V gave up 5 bases and J gave up 1 base, with 10 bases separating them. From germline, CDR1 is MNHEY and CDR2 SMNVEV (reference sequence). The CDR3 has 14 amino acids. The CDR3 region has the DNA TGTGCCAGCAGTGCGCGGGACGGCACAGATACGCAGTATTTT. This sequence encodes CASSARDGTDTQYF.

This sequence joins TRBV7-2 and TRBJ2-5; a possible D gene is TRBD2 (5 bases). This CDR3 region has 15 residues. CDR1 is SGHTA and CDR2 is FQGNSA in the germline V gene. Between the trimmed V and J ends, which lost 2 bases and 1 base, there was a span of 11 bases. CDR3 nucleotide sequence: TGTGCCAGCAGCTTAAACCTGCTAGCCCAAGAGACCCAGTACTTC. It codes for CASSLNLLAQETQYF.

The chain uses TRBV19 and TRBJ2-7; 7 positions match TRBD2. Germline assignment: CDR1 LNHDA and CDR2 SQIVND (reference sequence). CDR3 length: 15 amino acids. The J segment lost 5 bases and the V segment lost 3 bases, leaving 10 bases of the junction unmatched. CDR3 in DNA: TGTGCCAGTAGTATCGGTGCGGGAGCATGGGACGAGCAGTACTTC. Amino acid sequence: CASSIGAGAWDEQYF.

This chain joins TRBV19 and TRBJ1-1; TRBD1 agrees at 7 bases. The ends lost 5 bases at V and 0 bases at J; junction bases unmatched: 6. Germline lookup yields CDR1 LNHDA and CDR2 SQIVND (reference sequence). The length of the CDR3 is 15 residues. The CDR3: CASSGHRGLNTEAFF. In nucleotides, the CDR3 is TGTGCCAGTAGTGGACACAGGGGCTTGAACACTGAAGCTTTCTTT. Together with reference TRBV19 and TRBJ1-1, the CDR3 gives the full variable domain: DGGITQSPKYLFRKEGQNVTLSCEQNLNHDAMYWYRQDPGQGLRLIYYSQIVNDFQKGDIAEGYSVSREKKESFPLTVTSAQKNPTAFYLCASSGHRGLNTEAFFGQGTRLTVV.

The V and J genes are TRBV4-2 and TRBJ1-5, with 7 positions matching TRBD1. The CDR3 has 15 amino acids. Germline lookup yields CDR1 LGHNA and CDR2 YNFKEQ. With V trimmed by 1 base and J by 2 bases, 2 bases remained unmatched. In DNA, the CDR3 is TGTGCCAGCAGCCAAGCTACAGGGGGCAATCAGCCCCAGCATTTT. Translated: CASSQATGGNQPQHF.

The chain uses TRBV7-2 and TRBJ1-6, with TRBD1 matching over 8 bases. CDR3 size: 15 residues. The germline gives CDR1 SGHTA, CDR2 FQGNSA. J gave up 8 bases and V 5 bases, and 8 bases lay outside the gene matches. The CDR3 bases are TGTGCCAGCAGCCCCCTGGACAGGGACGATTCACCCCTCCACTTT. Amino acid sequence: CASSPLDRDDSPLHF.

The V gene is TRBV19, the J gene TRBJ1-4; 9 nucleotides line up with TRBD1. Germline V gene lookup returns CDR1 LNHDA and CDR2 SQIVND (reference sequence). V was pared by 5 bases and J by 8 bases, with 6 bases of the junction left unmatched. The CDR3 contains 14 residues. The CDR3 loop is CASSADRGGEKLFF. In DNA, the CDR3 is TGTGCCAGTAGTGCCGACAGGGGGGGAGAAAAACTGTTTTTT.

The rearrangement joins TRBV28 to TRBJ1-1; the D gene is possibly TRBD1 (6 bases). With 6 bases removed from V and 0 bases from J, the gap between germline ends came to 14 bases. Germline V gene sequence: CDR1 MDHEN, CDR2 SYDVKM. The CDR3 is 15 residues long. The CDR3 is CASSFTQGLNTEAFF. The DNA for the CDR3 is TGTGCCAGCAGCTTCACCCAGGGGCTGAACACTGAAGCTTTCTTT.

V and J are TRBV19 and TRBJ1-2; 9 nucleotides match TRBD1. CDR1 and CDR2 (germline): LNHDA, SQIVND (reference sequence). With V trimmed by 5 bases and J by 6 bases, 7 bases remained unmatched. The CDR3 consists of 14 residues. DNA of the CDR3: TGTGCCAGTAGTTACTTACAGGGGGCAGATGGCTACACCTTC. Residues: CASSYLQGADGYTF.

The chain links TRBV2 to TRBJ2-1; 11 nucleotides line up with TRBD2. The CDR3 covers 17 residues. Germline V lookup: CDR1 SNHLY, CDR2 FYNNEI. V shed 6 bases, J shed 6 bases, and the junction held 13 bases outside the gene matches. In nucleotides, the CDR3 is TGTGCCAGCAGCGCCCGGGTAGCGGGAGGGCGGGGCAATGAGCAGTTCTTC. Translation gives CASSARVAGGRGNEQFF.

The gene calls are TRBV6-2 or TRBV6-3 and TRBJ2-2, with 11 bases aligning to TRBD2. The CDR3 is 14 residues long. CDR1 and CDR2 (germline): MNHEY, SVGEGT. V gave up 5 bases and J gave up 4 bases; unmatched junction bases: 0. The CDR3 protein is CASSGTSGTGELFF. CDR3 coding DNA: TGTGCCAGCAGTGGGACTAGCGGCACCGGGGAGCTGTTTTTT.

This clone was recorded a few times. The J gene is TRBJ1-6, the V gene TRBV3-1 (or the pseudogene TRBV3-2), with D perhaps TRBD1 (6 bases). There are 14 residues in the CDR3. The germline gives CDR1 LGHDT, CDR2 YNNKEL (reference sequence). Trimming took off 3 bases at V and 4 bases at J, with 7 bases between the two ends. CDR3: CASSHGQYNSPLHF. The CDR3 bases are TGTGCCAGCAGCCACGGACAGTATAATTCACCCCTCCACTTT.

The V and J genes are TRBV18 and TRBJ1-1; 9 bases agree with TRBD1. V shed 6 bases, J shed 5 bases, and the junction held 7 bases outside the gene matches. The CDR3 runs to 14 residues. Germline V gene data show CDR1 as KGHSH and CDR2 as LQKENI. CDR3 residues: CASSYRGLGTEAFF. CDR3 sequence (DNA): TGTGCCAGCTCGTACAGGGGGCTTGGTACTGAAGCTTTCTTT.